Listed below are T cell receptor beta chains from one sample, sequenced in a study of control samples from healthy donors and cancer patients. Data came from immunoSEQ multiplex PCR; TCRdb stores just in-frame clones and leaves some out. The sample has fewer than 250,000 clones, and its top ten clones hold roughly 2.2%. Input material: blood. Receptor source: a woman in her twenties or thirties in good health. Both conserved end residues are part of each CDR3. Fields, in order: D gene, J gene, V gene, CDR3 DNA, CDR3 protein. D genes are given only for firm matches.

>.|TRBJ1-1|TRBV7-2
TGTGCCACCCAGTTCGCCATGAACACTGAAGCTTTCTTT
CATQFAMNTEAFF
>.|TRBJ2-1|TRBV28
TGTGCCATCAATACTAGGAGCTCCTACAATGAGCAGTTCTTC
CAINTRSSYNEQFF
>TRBD1|TRBJ1-3|TRBV5-1
TGCGCCAGCAGCTCGGGACAGGGTAGCTCTGGAAACACCATATATTTT
CASSSGQGSSGNTIYF
>.|TRBJ2-2|TRBV7-7
TGTGCTAGCAGCTTAGGGGTTGGCAGGGACTTCGCCGGGGAGCTGTTTTTT
CASSLGVGRDFAGELFF
>.|TRBJ1-5|TRBV29-1
TGCAGCGTTATTGTAGATTCCAATCAGCCCCAGCATTTT
CSVIVDSNQPQHF
>TRBD2|TRBJ2-7|TRBV11-2
TGTGCCAGCAGCTTAGTAGCGGGGGTGACCTACGAGCAGTACTTC
CASSLVAGVTYEQYF
>.|TRBJ1-2|TRBV10-1
TGCGCCAGCAGCGACCGATGCTATGGCTACACCTTC
CASSDRCYGYTF
>.|TRBJ1-6|TRBV28
TGTGCCAGCAGTTCCTCCGGGACGTTCTCATTTGATGAGAATTCACCCCTCCACTTT
CASSSSGTFSFDENSPLHF
>.|TRBJ2-2|TRBV19
TGTGCCAGTAGTATTTTCGGAAACACCGGGGAGCTGTTTTTT
CASSIFGNTGELFF
>.|TRBJ1-1|TRBV5-1
TGCGCCAGCAGCTTGGAACGGTTGAACACTGAAGCTTTCTTT
CASSLERLNTEAFF
>.|TRBJ2-2|TRBV7-9
TGTGCCAGCAGCTGGGGTAGGGCCCGCCCGGGGGAGCTGTTTTTT
CASSWGRARPGELFF
>.|TRBJ1-3|TRBV5-8
TGTGCCAGCAGCGTGATACCTGGAAACACCATATATTTT
CASSVIPGNTIYF
>.|TRBJ1-6|TRBV7-6
TGTGCCAGCAGCGTCGACATTACGGATTATTCACCCCTCCACTTT
CASSVDITDYSPLHF
>.|TRBJ1-6|TRBV5-1
TGCGCCAGCAGCTCAACAGGATCCAGGGGTACCTATAATTCACCCCTCCACTTT
CASSSTGSRGTYNSPLHF
>TRBD1|TRBJ1-1|TRBV7-9
TGTGCCAGCAGCTTAGGGGGGCGGACAGGTGAAGCTTTCTTT
CASSLGGRTGEAFF
>.|TRBJ2-6|TRBV3-1/TRBV3-2
TGTGCCAGCAGCCAAGTAGTGGCAGGGCGGAGGGGGGCCAACGTCCTGACTTTC
CASSQVVAGRRGANVLTF
>.|TRBJ1-1|TRBV12-3/TRBV12-4
TGTGCCAGCAGTTTAGTCGGGAACACTGAAGCTTTCTTT
CASSLVGNTEAFF
>TRBD1|TRBJ1-3|TRBV28
TGTGCCAGCAGCCGCGGACAGGCCTCTGGAAACACCATATATTTT
CASSRGQASGNTIYF
>TRBD1|TRBJ1-1|TRBV27
TGTGCCAGCAGTTTAATGGGACAGGGTGAAGCTTTCTTT
CASSLMGQGEAFF
>TRBD1|TRBJ1-5|TRBV19
TGTGCCAGTAGTATCGACAGGGCTGGTGGGCAGCCCCAGCATTTT
CASSIDRAGGQPQHF
>.|TRBJ1-2|TRBV28
TGTGCCAGCAGGCCCGAGGGGGGTAACTATGGCTACACCTTC
CASRPEGGNYGYTF
>TRBD1|TRBJ2-1|TRBV11-2
TGTGCCAGCAGCTTAGGGGGAGGACAGGGGTGGAATGAGCAGTTCTTC
CASSLGGGQGWNEQFF
>.|TRBJ2-5|TRBV2
TGTGCCAGCAGTGTGGTCTGGGAGACCCAGTACTTC
CASSVVWETQYF
>.|TRBJ2-1|TRBV29-1
TGCAGCGTTGTACCGGGACTTGCCTACAATGAGCAGTTCTTC
CSVVPGLAYNEQFF
>.|TRBJ1-6|TRBV28
TGTGCCAGCAGTTTCCCATTCTCCTATAATTCACCCCTCCACTTT
CASSFPFSYNSPLHF
>.|TRBJ1-2|TRBV7-2
TGTGCCAGCAGCTTAGTTGACAGAAGGGGCCTCGATGGCTACACCTTC
CASSLVDRRGLDGYTF
>TRBD2|TRBJ2-1|TRBV11-2
TGTGCCAGCAGCTGGACTAGCGGGGGGTACAATGAGCAGTTCTTC
CASSWTSGGYNEQFF
>.|TRBJ1-2|TRBV7-2
TGTGCCAGCAGCTTAGGCGGGGGGCCAAACTATGGCTACACCTTC
CASSLGGGPNYGYTF
>.|TRBJ1-1|TRBV2
TGTGCCAGCAGCTACAGGTTTGGGGACACTGAAGCTTTCTTT
CASSYRFGDTEAFF
>TRBD1|TRBJ1-2|TRBV2
TGTGCCAGCAGCGCCAAAAGGACAGGGGAGCACTATGGCTACACCTTC
CASSAKRTGEHYGYTF
>TRBD1|TRBJ1-2|TRBV27
TGTGCCAGCAGCTTCGGGACAGGGTCTGGCTACACCTTC
CASSFGTGSGYTF
>TRBD1|TRBJ1-6|TRBV6-5
TGTGCCAGCAGTTACGGGGGACAGGGATTCTATTCACCCCTCCACTTT
CASSYGGQGFYSPLHF
>.|TRBJ2-3|TRBV2
TGTGCCAGCAGTGAGGGCAGGAAAACGCAGTATTTT
CASSEGRKTQYF
>.|TRBJ1-1|TRBV27
TGTGCCAGCAGTTTATACTCCGGTCGCGTTCGGAACACTGAAGCTTTCTTT
CASSLYSGRVRNTEAFF
>.|TRBJ2-2|TRBV19
TGTGCCAGTACCCTAAGGTCCGGGGGCGCGAACACCGGGGAGCTGTTTTTT
CASTLRSGGANTGELFF
>.|TRBJ1-1|TRBV28
TGTGCCAGCACCTCGGGTGGGGGAAAAGCTTTCTTT
CASTSGGGKAFF
>.|TRBJ2-1|TRBV11-2
TGTGCCAGCAGTTCTCCCAGGACCGGTTCAATCCACAATGAGCAGTTCTTC
CASSSPRTGSIHNEQFF
>.|TRBJ1-5|TRBV6-2/TRBV6-3
TGTGCCAGCAGTTACTCAGCAGGGGACAATCAGCCCCAGCATTTT
CASSYSAGDNQPQHF
>.|TRBJ2-1|TRBV5-4
TGTGCCAGCAGCGTTGCCCACCCCTTAGAATTGAATGAGCAGTTCTTC
CASSVAHPLELNEQFF
>.|TRBJ1-1|TRBV29-1
TGCAGCGCTAACTCGGGGTCTTCCATGCCCTCTTTCTTT
CSANSGSSMPSFF
>.|TRBJ1-1|TRBV6-2/TRBV6-3
TGTGCCAGCAGTTACCAGAGAAACACTGAAGCTTTCTTT
CASSYQRNTEAFF
>TRBD2|TRBJ2-1|TRBV12-5
TGTGCTAGTGGTCCCGGACTAGCCGACAATGAGCAGTTCTTC
CASGPGLADNEQFF